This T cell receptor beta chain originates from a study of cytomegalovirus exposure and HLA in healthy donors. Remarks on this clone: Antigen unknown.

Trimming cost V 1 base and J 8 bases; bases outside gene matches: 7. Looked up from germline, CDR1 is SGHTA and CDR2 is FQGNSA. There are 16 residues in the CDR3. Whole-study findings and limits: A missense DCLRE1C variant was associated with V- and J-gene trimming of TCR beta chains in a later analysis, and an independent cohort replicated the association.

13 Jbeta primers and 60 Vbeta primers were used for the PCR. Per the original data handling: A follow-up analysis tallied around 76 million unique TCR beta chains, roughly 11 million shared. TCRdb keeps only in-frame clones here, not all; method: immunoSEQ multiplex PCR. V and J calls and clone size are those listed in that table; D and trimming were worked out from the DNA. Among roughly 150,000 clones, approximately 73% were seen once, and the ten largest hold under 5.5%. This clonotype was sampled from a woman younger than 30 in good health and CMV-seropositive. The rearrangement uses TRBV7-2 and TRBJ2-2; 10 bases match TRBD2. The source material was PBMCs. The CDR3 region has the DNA TGTGCCAGCAGCTTAGGCCTAGCGGGGGTTTCGGGGGAGCTGTTTTTT. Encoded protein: CASSLGLAGVSGELFF.